The 12 T cell receptor beta chains reported below all come from one sample, sequenced in a study of siplizumab effects on memory and regulatory T cells. The repertoire was sequenced with immunoSEQ multiplex PCR; TCRdb's copy has only in-frame clones and lacks some. The table records tens of thousands of clones, roughly 86% of them present only once. Sequenced material: Tregs sorted from blood. The receptors originated from a human donor in good health.

The rearrangement uses TRBV19 and TRBJ1-1; TRBD1 matches 10 bases. Germline assignment: CDR1 LNHDA and CDR2 SQIVND (reference sequence). The junction had 1 base not matched to a gene; V was cut back by 6 bases and J by 0 bases. The CDR3 is 14 amino acids. CDR3 amino acids: CASRDRGLNTEAFF. DNA for the CDR3: TGTGCCAGTAGGGACAGGGGGTTGAACACTGAAGCTTTCTTT.

V is TRBV5-3 and J is TRBJ2-7, with a weak D call TRBD2 (7 bases). TRBV5-3 is filed as an ORF, its function uncertain. V was pared by 3 bases and J by 1 base, with 17 bases between. This CDR3 region has 16 residues. The CDR3 DNA follows: TGTGCCAGAAGCTCCGGGGGCCAGCGGGATTCCTACGAGCAGTACTTC. Translation: CARSSGGQRDSYEQYF.

CDR3 sequence: CASSVTGTENYEQYF. CDR3 sequence (DNA): TGTGCCAGCAGTGTGACCGGGACAGAGAACTACGAGCAGTACTTC. The chain recombines TRBV6-1 with TRBJ2-7; the match to TRBD1 covers 7 bases. The CDR3 is made up of 15 amino acids. Trimming cost V 4 bases and J 3 bases; bases outside gene matches: 9. The germline CDR1 and CDR2 sequences are MNHNS and SASEGT.

This chain uses TRBV28 with TRBJ1-2; 9 bases are shared with TRBD1. Trimming cost V 7 bases and J 4 bases; bases outside gene matches: 19. The CDR3 spans 18 residues. Looked up from germline, CDR1 is MDHEN and CDR2 is SYDVKM. The CDR3 region has the DNA TGTGCCAGCATGGGAGGGGCGACCGGGACAGGGCCTCTCTATGGCTACACCTTC. Encoded protein: CASMGGATGTGPLYGYTF.

The chain uses TRBV7-2 and TRBJ2-2; D is unclear. V gave up 1 base and J gave up 6 bases, with 6 bases separating them. There are 13 residues in the CDR3. The germline V gene encodes CDR1 SGHTA and CDR2 FQGNSA. CDR3 amino acids: CASSLDFAGELFF. The CDR3 DNA sequence: TGTGCCAGCAGCTTAGACTTTGCCGGGGAGCTGTTTTTT.

The rearrangement uses TRBV7-2 and TRBJ2-2, with 15 bases aligning to TRBD2. V lost 6 bases, J lost 4 bases, and 6 bases stayed unmatched. The CDR3 length is 17 residues. Germline V gene data show CDR1 as SGHTA and CDR2 as FQGNSA. The CDR3, as DNA: TGTGCCAGCAGTTGGACTAGCGGGGGGGCTGGCACCGGGGAGCTGTTTTTT. This encodes CASSWTSGGAGTGELFF.

V and J are TRBV6-1 and TRBJ1-1; 8 positions match TRBD1. CDR3 length: 14 residues. V trimming: 6 bases; J trimming: 5 bases; junction bases outside the gene matches: 8. Germline V CDR1 and CDR2: MNHNS, SASEGT. Here the CDR3 reads CASSPDRAWTEAFF. In DNA form, the CDR3 reads TGTGCCAGCAGCCCGGACAGGGCTTGGACTGAAGCTTTCTTT.

This clone was counted only a few times. V usage is TRBV28 and J usage is TRBJ1-5, with no clear D. The CDR3 consists of 15 residues. CDR1 MDHEN and CDR2 SYDVKM come from the germline V gene. Trimming shortened V by 5 bases and J by 3 bases, and 14 bases separated the two germline ends. The chain's CDR3 is CASSTLRGINQPQHF. The CDR3 nucleotides read TGTGCCAGCAGTACCCTCCGGGGTATCAATCAGCCCCAGCATTTT.

This clone showed up just a few times. The chain employs TRBV7-2 and TRBJ2-1; 7 nucleotides agree with TRBD1. In germline, CDR1 is SGHTA, CDR2 FQGNSA. This CDR3 is built from 15 residues. The junction had 8 bases not matched to a gene; V was cut back by 3 bases and J by 6 bases. CDR3 in DNA: TGTGCCAGCAGCTTGACAGGGTCCCTACCCAATGAGCAGTTCTTC. Amino acid sequence: CASSLTGSLPNEQFF.

The V gene is TRBV5-4, the J gene TRBJ2-3, with unresolved D. Looked up from germline, CDR1 is SGHNT and CDR2 is YYREEE (reference sequence). The CDR3 covers 12 residues. V dropped 3 bases and J dropped 6 bases, with 8 bases sitting between them. This CDR3 reads CASSSDFDTQYF. In nucleotides, the CDR3 is TGTGCCAGCAGCTCGGATTTCGATACGCAGTATTTT. The full variable domain, in which reference TRBV5-4 and TRBJ2-3 provide the parts outside the CDR3, is ETGVTQSPTHLIKTRGQQVTLRCSSQSGHNTVSWYQQALGQGPQFIFQYYREEENGRGNFPPRFSGLQFPNYSSELNVNALELDDSALYLCASSSDFDTQYFGPGTRLTVL.

V gene TRBV19 combines with J gene TRBJ1-2; 8 bases are a match to TRBD1. Germline trimming cut 3 bases from V and 5 bases from J; bases unmatched to any gene: 14. This CDR3 contains 17 residues. Looked up from germline, CDR1 is LNHDA and CDR2 is SQIVND (reference sequence). The CDR3 region is CASSILGQGLGGYGYTF. CDR3 nucleotides: TGTGCCAGTAGTATCTTAGGACAGGGCCTCGGGGGTTATGGCTACACCTTC.

This chain joins TRBV7-9 and TRBJ1-1, with D maybe TRBD1 (6 bases). This CDR3 region has 14 residues. The germline V and J ends were trimmed by 2 bases and 0 bases, with 7 bases remaining between them. Germline V gene lookup returns CDR1 SEHNR and CDR2 FQNEAQ (reference sequence). This CDR3 is CASSLPGVNTEAFF. CDR3 DNA: TGTGCCAGCAGCTTACCAGGGGTGAACACTGAAGCTTTCTTT.